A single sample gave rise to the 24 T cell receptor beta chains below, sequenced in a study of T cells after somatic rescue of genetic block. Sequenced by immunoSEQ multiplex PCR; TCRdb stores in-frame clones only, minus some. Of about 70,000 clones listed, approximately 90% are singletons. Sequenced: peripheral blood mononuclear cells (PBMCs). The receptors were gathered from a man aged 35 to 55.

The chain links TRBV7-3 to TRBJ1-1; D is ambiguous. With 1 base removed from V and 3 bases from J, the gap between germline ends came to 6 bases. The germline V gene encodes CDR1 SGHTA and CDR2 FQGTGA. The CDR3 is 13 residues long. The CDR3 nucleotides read TGTGCCAGCAGCTTAATGCATGACACTGAAGCTTTCTTT. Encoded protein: CASSLMHDTEAFF.

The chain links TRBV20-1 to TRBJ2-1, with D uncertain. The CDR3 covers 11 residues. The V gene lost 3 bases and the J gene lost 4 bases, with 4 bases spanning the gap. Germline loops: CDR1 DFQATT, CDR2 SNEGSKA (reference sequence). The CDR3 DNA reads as TGCAGTGCTAGCGGTTACAATGAGCAGTTCTTC. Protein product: CSASGYNEQFF.

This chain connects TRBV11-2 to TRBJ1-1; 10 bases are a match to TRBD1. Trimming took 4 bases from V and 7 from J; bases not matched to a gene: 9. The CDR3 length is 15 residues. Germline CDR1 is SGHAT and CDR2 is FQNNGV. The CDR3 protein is CASSSRDRGSYEAFF. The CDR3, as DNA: TGTGCCAGCAGCTCCCGGGACAGGGGATCGTATGAAGCTTTCTTT.

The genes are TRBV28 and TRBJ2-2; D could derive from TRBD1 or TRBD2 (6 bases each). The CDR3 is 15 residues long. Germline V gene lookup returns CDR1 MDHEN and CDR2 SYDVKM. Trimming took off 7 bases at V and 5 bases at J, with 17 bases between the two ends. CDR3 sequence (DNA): TGTGCCAGCACCCCGGGTAGGGGGAGGACCGGGGAGCTGTTTTTT. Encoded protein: CASTPGRGRTGELFF.

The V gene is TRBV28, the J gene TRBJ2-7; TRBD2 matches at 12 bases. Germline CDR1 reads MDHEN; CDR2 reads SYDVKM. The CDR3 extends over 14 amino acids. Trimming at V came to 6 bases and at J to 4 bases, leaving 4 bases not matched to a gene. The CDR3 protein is CASRGLAGPYEQYF. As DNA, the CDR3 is TGTGCCAGCAGGGGACTAGCGGGCCCGTACGAGCAGTACTTC.

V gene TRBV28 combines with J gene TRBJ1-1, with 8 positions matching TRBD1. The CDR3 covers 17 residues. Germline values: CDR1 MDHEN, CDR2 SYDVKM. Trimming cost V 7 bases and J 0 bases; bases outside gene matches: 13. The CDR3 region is CASTTLLTGELNTEAFF. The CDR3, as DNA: TGTGCCAGCACTACTTTACTGACAGGGGAGCTGAACACTGAAGCTTTCTTT. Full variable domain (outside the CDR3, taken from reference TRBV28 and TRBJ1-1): DVKVTQSSRYLVKRTGEKVFLECVQDMDHENMFWYRQDPGLGLRLIYFSYDVKMKEKGDIPEGYSVSREKKERFSLILESASTNQTSMYLCASTTLLTGELNTEAFFGQGTRLTVV.

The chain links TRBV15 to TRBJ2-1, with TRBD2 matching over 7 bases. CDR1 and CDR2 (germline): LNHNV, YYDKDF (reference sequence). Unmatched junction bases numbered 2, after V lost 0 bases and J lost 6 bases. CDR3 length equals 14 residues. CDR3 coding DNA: TGTGCCACCAGCAGAGATGGACTAGTCAATGAGCAGTTCTTC. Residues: CATSRDGLVNEQFF.

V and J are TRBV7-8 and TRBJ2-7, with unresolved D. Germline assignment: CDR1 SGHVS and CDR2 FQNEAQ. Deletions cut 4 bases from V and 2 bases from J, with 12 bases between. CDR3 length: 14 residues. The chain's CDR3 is CASSSRGRAYEQYF. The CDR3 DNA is TGTGCCAGCAGCTCCCGAGGCCGGGCCTACGAGCAGTACTTC.

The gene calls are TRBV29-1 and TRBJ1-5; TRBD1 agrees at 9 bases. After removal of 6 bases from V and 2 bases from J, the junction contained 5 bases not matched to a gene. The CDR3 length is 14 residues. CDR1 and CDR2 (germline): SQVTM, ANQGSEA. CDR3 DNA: TGCAGCGTCCTGACAGGGGGGGGCAATCAGCCCCAGCATTTT. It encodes CSVLTGGGNQPQHF.

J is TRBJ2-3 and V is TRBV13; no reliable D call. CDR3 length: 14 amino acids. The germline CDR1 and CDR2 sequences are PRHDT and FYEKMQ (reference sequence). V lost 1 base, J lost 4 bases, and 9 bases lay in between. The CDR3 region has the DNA TGTGCCAGCAGCTTAGATGAAACGCCAGATACGCAGTATTTT. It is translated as CASSLDETPDTQYF.

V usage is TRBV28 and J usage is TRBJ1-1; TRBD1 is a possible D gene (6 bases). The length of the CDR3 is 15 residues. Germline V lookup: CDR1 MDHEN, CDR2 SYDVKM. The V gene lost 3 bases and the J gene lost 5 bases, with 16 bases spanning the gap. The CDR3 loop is CASSLMTGGRTEAFF. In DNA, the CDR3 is TGTGCCAGCAGTTTGATGACAGGAGGTCGGACTGAAGCTTTCTTT.

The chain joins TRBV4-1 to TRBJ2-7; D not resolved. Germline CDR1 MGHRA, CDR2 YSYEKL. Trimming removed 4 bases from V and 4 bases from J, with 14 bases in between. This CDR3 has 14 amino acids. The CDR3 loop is CASSPAPWGYEQYF. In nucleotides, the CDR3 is TGCGCCAGCAGCCCAGCCCCATGGGGATACGAGCAGTACTTC.

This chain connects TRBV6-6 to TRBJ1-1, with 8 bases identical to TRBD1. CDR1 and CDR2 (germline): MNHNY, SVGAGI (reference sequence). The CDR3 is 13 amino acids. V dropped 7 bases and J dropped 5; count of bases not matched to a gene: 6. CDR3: CASNGQGRTEAFF. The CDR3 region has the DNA TGTGCCAGCAATGGACAGGGACGGACTGAAGCTTTCTTT.

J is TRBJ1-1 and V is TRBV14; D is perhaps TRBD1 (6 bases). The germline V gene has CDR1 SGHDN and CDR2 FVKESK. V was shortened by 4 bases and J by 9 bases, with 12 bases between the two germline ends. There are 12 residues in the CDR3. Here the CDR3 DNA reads TGTGCCAGCAGCCCGGCCGGGACAAAAGCTTTCTTT. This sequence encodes CASSPAGTKAFF.

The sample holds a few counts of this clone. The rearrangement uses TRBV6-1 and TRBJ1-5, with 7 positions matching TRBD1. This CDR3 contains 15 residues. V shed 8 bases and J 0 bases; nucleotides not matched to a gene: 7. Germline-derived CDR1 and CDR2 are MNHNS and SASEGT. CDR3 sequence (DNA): TGTGCCAGCCGGGACAGCGTTATTAGCAATCAGCCCCAGCATTTT. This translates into CASRDSVISNQPQHF.

CDR3 sequence: CASSQEARDRYGYTF. The CDR3 nucleotides are TGCGCCAGCAGCCAAGAGGCCAGGGATAGGTATGGCTACACCTTC. The J gene is TRBJ1-2, the V gene TRBV4-1; D might be TRBD1 (5 bases). CDR1 is MGHRA and CDR2 is YSYEKL in the germline V gene. The V end lost 0 bases, the J end lost 5 bases, and 13 bases lay between the germline ends. The CDR3 loop spans 15 amino acids.

The CDR3 bases are TGTGCCAGCAGCTTGGAGGTGGGGACAGGGGTCACAGATACGCAGTATTTT. Its protein product is CASSLEVGTGVTDTQYF. The chain employs TRBV5-4 and TRBJ2-3; 10 positions match TRBD1. Germline loops: CDR1 SGHNT, CDR2 YYREEE (reference sequence). The CDR3 covers 17 residues. Trimming cost V 0 bases and J 2 bases; bases outside gene matches: 6. Combining the CDR3 with reference TRBV5-4 and TRBJ2-3 gives the whole variable domain ETGVTQSPTHLIKTRGQQVTLRCSSQSGHNTVSWYQQALGQGPQFIFQYYREEENGRGNFPPRFSGLQFPNYSSELNVNALELDDSALYLCASSLEVGTGVTDTQYFGPGTRLTVL.

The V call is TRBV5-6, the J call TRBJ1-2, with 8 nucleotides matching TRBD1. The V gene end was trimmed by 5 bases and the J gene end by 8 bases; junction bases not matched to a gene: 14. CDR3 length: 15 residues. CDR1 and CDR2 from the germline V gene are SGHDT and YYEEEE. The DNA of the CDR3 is TGTGCCAGCAGATTGTATAGAGGGACAGGCGGCGGCTACACCTTC. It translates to CASRLYRGTGGGYTF.

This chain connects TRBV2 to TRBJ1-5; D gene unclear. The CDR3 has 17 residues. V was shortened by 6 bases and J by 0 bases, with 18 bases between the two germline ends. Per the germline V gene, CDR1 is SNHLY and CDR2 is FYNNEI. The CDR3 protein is CASRDDLDTYSNQPQHF. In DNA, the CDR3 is TGTGCCAGCAGAGACGATCTAGACACTTATAGCAATCAGCCCCAGCATTTT. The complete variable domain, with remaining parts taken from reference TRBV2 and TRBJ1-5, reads EPEVTQTPSHQVTQMGQEVILRCVPISNHLYFYWYRQILGQKVEFLVSFYNNEISEKSEIFDDQFSVERPDGSNFTLKIRSTKLEDSAMYFCASRDDLDTYSNQPQHFGDGTRLSIL.

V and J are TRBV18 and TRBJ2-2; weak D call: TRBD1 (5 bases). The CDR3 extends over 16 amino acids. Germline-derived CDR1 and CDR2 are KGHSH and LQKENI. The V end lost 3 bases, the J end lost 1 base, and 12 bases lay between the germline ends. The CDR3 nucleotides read TGTGCCAGCTCACCTTACAGGACGAAGAACACCGGGGAGCTGTTTTTT. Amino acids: CASSPYRTKNTGELFF.

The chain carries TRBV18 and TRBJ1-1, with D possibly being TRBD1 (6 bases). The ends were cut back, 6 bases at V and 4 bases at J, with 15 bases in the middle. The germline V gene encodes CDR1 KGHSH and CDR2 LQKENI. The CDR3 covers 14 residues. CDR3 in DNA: TGTGCCAGCTCCCAAGCCAGGGGCGGCACTGAAGCTTTCTTT. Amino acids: CASSQARGGTEAFF.

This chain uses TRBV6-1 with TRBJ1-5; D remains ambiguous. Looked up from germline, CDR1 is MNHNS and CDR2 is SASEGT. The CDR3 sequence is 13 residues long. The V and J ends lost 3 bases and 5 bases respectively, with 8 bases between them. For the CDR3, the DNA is TGTGCCAGCAGTGACGACCTAGATCAGCCCCAGCATTTT. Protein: CASSDDLDQPQHF.

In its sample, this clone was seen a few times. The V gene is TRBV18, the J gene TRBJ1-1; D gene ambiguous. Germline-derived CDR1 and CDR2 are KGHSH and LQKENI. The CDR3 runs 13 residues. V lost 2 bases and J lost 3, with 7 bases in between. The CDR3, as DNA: TGTGCCAGCTCACCAAGGAGGGACACTGAAGCTTTCTTT. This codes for CASSPRRDTEAFF.

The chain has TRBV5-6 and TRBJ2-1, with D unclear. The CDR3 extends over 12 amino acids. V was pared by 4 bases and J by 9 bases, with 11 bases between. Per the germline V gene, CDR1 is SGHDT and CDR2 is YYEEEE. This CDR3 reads CASSGPPAEQFF. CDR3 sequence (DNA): TGTGCCAGCAGCGGCCCGCCCGCTGAGCAGTTCTTC.